These 9 T cell receptor beta chains share one sample of origin, sequenced in a study of vaccination and CD4 T cells after COVID-19. Once obtained from cultured CD4+ T cells, the DNA was sequenced using the Oncomine TCR Beta short-read assay. TCRdb called the PCR reads again in MiXCR, with one record for every CDR3 protein. Found here are tens of thousands of distinct CDR3 sequences, over 60% of them singletons; the top ten hold about a sixth. Antigens for these TCRs are unknown. Treatment defined: approximately nine-day PBMC culture with coronavirus spike peptide pools or control peptides (ViraFEST assay). The sample here was CD4+ T cells from blood, cultured in vitro, taken after SARS-CoV-2 vaccination. The receptors originated from a human donor who received a COVID-19 vaccine.

The chain is built from TRBV6-4 and TRBJ1-2; D perhaps matches TRBD1 (5 bases). Between the trimmed V and J ends, which lost 6 bases and 0 bases, there was a span of 11 bases. Germline CDR1 MRHNA, CDR2 SNTAGT. This CDR3 is 14 amino acids long. DNA of the CDR3: TGTGCCAGCAGAGCGGACACCGCTAACTATGGCTACACCTTC. Translating it yields CASRADTANYGYTF.

This chain uses TRBV7-2 with TRBJ2-5, with D hard to call. The CDR3 runs 13 residues. Germline V gene data show CDR1 as SGHTA and CDR2 as FQGNSA. Trimming took off 2 bases at V and 2 bases at J, with 6 bases between the two ends. CDR3 amino acids: CASSLLQQETQYF. DNA of the CDR3: TGTGCCAGCAGCTTACTACAGCAAGAGACCCAGTACTTC.

The V call is TRBV25-1, the J call TRBJ1-2; no clear D gene. This CDR3 region has 14 residues. V lost 5 bases and J 4 bases, leaving 14 bases between the germline ends. Germline values: CDR1 MGHDK, CDR2 SYGVNS. The CDR3 loop is CASSPLGGPYGYTF. The CDR3 DNA follows: TGTGCCAGCAGTCCCCTCGGAGGGCCCTATGGCTACACCTTC.

The rearrangement uses TRBV19 and TRBJ2-3; TRBD2 aligns across 8 bases. This CDR3 comprises 15 residues. V was clipped by 8 bases and J by 5 bases; unmatched bases: 12. Germline values: CDR1 LNHDA, CDR2 SQIVND (reference sequence). The CDR3 sequence: CASETSGGRGDTQYF. The CDR3 DNA reads TGTGCCAGTGAAACGTCGGGGGGGCGGGGAGATACGCAGTATTTT.

This clonotype was seen only a few times. The chain links TRBV30 to TRBJ2-5; 10 bases match TRBD1. The ends lost 3 bases at V and 4 bases at J; junction bases unmatched: 8. In germline, CDR1 is GTSNPN, CDR2 SVGIG (reference sequence). The CDR3 runs to 15 residues. The CDR3 coding sequence is TGTGCCTGGAGCTGGGACAGGGGAGTTGGAGAGACCCAGTACTTC. Protein product: CAWSWDRGVGETQYF.

This clonotype was observed a single time. The genes are TRBV11-2 and TRBJ1-1; weak D call: TRBD1 (5 bases). Trimming pared 1 base from V and 2 bases from J, leaving 8 bases between. Germline CDR1 and CDR2: SGHAT and FQNNGV. The CDR3 has 14 amino acids. DNA for the CDR3: TGTGCCAGCAGCTTAGTCCAGGGAAACACTGAAGCTTTCTTT. Its protein is CASSLVQGNTEAFF.

This clonotype is a singleton in its sample. The chain is built from TRBV29-1 and TRBJ1-2, with D hard to call. V dropped 5 bases and J dropped 4 bases, with 14 bases sitting between them. CDR1 SQVTM and CDR2 ANQGSEA come from the germline V gene. The CDR3 runs to 13 residues. CDR3 nucleotide sequence: TGCAGCGTTCGATATCAGACTCCCTATGGCTACACCTTC. Its translation is CSVRYQTPYGYTF.

The V and J genes are TRBV12-3 or TRBV12-4 and TRBJ1-3; TRBD1 agrees at 8 bases. The ends lost 5 bases at V and 0 bases at J; junction bases unmatched: 6. This CDR3 comprises 16 residues. CDR3 nucleotide sequence: TGTGCCAGCAGTAACAGGGGGGCGACCTCTGGAAACACCATATATTTT. This codes for CASSNRGATSGNTIYF.

The rearrangement joins TRBV30 to TRBJ2-2, with 10 bases aligning to TRBD1. The CDR3 runs 14 residues. Germline CDR1 reads GTSNPN; CDR2 reads SVGIG (reference sequence). The trim removed 7 bases at V and 6 bases at J, leaving 8 bases unmatched. Written as DNA, the CDR3 is TGTGCCTCCCCGGGACAGGGGTTACCCGGGGAGCTGTTTTTT. Translating it yields CASPGQGLPGELFF.